The following is a TCR beta chain sequence with its context. As yet, its antigen is unknown. This record comes from a study of a mutant IDH1 vaccine in newly diagnosed glioma. From germline, CDR1 is SNHLY and CDR2 FYNNEI. Trimming cost V 6 bases and J 1 base, with 10 bases left between them. This CDR3 has 13 amino acids. Assay used: immunoSEQ multiplex PCR; TCRdb lists only in-frame clones, some missing. The sample lists 120,000 or so clones, about 82% seen once, with around 5.5% in the top ten. Time point in this sample: week 11, during vaccination. Doses comprised 300 ug of mutant IDH1 20-mer peptide each, plus topical imiquimod.

The specimen was PBMCs, collected from a glioma patient whose treatment included an IDH1 peptide vaccine. The sequence was obtained from a man aged 40-50 years with glioma. The V gene is TRBV2, the J gene TRBJ2-7; D not resolved. Here the CDR3 DNA reads TGTGCCAGCAGGCCCGGGTCTTCCTACGAGCAGTACTTC. Its translation: CASRPGSSYEQYF. Full variable domain (missing parts from reference TRBV2 and TRBJ2-7): EPEVTQTPSHQVTQMGQEVILRCVPISNHLYFYWYRQILGQKVEFLVSFYNNEISEKSEIFDDQFSVERPDGSNFTLKIRSTKLEDSAMYFCASRPGSSYEQYFGPGTRLTVT.